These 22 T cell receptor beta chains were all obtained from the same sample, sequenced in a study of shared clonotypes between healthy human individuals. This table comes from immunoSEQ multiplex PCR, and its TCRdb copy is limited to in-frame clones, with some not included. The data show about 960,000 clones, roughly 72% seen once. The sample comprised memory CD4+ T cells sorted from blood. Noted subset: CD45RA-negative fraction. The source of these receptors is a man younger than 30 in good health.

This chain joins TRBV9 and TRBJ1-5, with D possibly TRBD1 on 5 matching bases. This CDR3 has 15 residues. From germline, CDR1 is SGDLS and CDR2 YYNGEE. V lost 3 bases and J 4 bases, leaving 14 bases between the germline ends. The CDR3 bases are TGTGCCAGCAGCGAAAGCAGGGATAGGAATCAGCCCCAGCATTTT. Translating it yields CASSESRDRNQPQHF. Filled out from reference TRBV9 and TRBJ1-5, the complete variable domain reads DSGVTQTPKHLITATGQRVTLRCSPRSGDLSVYWYQQSLDQGLQFLIQYYNGEERAKGNILERFSAQQFPDLHSELNLSSLELGDSALYFCASSESRDRNQPQHFGDGTRLSIL.

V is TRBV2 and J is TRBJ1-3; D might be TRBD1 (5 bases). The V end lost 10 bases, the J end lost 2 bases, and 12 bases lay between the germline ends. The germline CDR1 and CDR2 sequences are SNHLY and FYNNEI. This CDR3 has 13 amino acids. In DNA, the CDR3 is TGTGCCACCGGGGGTAGGGCTGGAAACACCATATATTTT. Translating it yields CATGGRAGNTIYF.

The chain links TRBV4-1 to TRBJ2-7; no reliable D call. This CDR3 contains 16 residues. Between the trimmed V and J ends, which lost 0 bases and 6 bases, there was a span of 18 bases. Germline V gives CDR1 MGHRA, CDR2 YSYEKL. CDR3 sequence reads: CASSQEAAQRTFEQYF. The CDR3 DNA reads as TGCGCCAGCAGCCAAGAGGCGGCTCAGCGCACGTTCGAGCAGTACTTC.

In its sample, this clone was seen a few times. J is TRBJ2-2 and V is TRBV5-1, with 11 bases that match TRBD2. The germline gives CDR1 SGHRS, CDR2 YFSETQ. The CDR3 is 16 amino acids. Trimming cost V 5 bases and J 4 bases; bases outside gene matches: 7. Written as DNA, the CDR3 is TGCGCCAGCAGGGTTACTAGCGGGGGAGTCACCGGGGAGCTGTTTTTT. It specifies CASRVTSGGVTGELFF.

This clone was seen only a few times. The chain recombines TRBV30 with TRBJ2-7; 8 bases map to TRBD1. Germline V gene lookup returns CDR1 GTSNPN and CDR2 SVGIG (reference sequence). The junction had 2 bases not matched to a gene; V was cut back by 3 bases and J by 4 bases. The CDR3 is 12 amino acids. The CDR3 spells CAWSRQGYEQYF. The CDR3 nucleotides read TGTGCCTGGAGCAGACAGGGGTACGAGCAGTACTTC.

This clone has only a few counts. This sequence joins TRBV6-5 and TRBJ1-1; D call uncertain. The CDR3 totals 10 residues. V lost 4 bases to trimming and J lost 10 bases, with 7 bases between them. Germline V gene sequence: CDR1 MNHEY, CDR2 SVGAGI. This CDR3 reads CASSSGGAFF. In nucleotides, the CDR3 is TGTGCCAGCAGTTCCGGCGGAGCTTTCTTT.

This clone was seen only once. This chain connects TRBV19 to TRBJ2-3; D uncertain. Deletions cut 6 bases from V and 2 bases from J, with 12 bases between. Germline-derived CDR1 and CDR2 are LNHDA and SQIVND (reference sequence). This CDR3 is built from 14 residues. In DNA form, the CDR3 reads TGTGCCAGTAGCAACAGTTTTTTCACAGATACGCAGTATTTT. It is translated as CASSNSFFTDTQYF.

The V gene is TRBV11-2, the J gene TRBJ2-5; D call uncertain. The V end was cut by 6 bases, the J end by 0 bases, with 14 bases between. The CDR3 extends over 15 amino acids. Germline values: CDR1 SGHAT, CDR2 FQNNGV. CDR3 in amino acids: CASSKGIRYQETQYF. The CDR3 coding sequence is TGTGCCAGCAGTAAGGGAATACGTTACCAAGAGACCCAGTACTTC.

The CDR3: CASSLKTGNEQFF. The CDR3 DNA sequence: TGTGCCAGCAGCTTAAAGACCGGCAATGAGCAGTTCTTC. The chain combines TRBV7-2 with TRBJ2-1; D is uncertain. Trimming removed 2 bases at V and 6 bases at J, with 8 bases between. Germline V CDR1 and CDR2: SGHTA, FQGNSA. The CDR3 spans 13 residues. The full variable domain, with the rest looked up from reference TRBV7-2 and TRBJ2-1, is GAGVSQSPSNKVTEKGKDVELRCDPISGHTALYWYRQSLGQGLEFLIYFQGNSAPDKSGLPSDRFSAERTGGSVSTLTIQRTQQEDSAVYLCASSLKTGNEQFFGPGTRLTVL.

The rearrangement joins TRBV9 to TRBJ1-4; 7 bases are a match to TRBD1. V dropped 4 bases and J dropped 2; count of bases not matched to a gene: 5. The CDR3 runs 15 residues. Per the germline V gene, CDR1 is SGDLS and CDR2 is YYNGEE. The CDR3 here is CASSTSGQTNEKLFF. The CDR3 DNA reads TGTGCCAGCAGCACCTCGGGACAGACTAATGAAAAACTGTTTTTT.

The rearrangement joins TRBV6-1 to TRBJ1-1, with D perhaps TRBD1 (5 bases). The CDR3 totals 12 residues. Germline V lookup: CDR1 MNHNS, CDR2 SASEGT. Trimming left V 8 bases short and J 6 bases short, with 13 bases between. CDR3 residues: CASARQTPEAFF. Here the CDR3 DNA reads TGTGCCAGCGCCCGACAGACCCCTGAAGCTTTCTTT.

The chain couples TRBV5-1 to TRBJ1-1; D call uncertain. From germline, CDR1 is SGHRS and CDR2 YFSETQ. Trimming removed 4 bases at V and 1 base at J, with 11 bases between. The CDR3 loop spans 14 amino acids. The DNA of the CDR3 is TGCGCCAGCAGCATGGGGATGGGGAACACTGAAGCTTTCTTT. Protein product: CASSMGMGNTEAFF. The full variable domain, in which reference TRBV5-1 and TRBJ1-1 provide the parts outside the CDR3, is KAGVTQTPRYLIKTRGQQVTLSCSPISGHRSVSWYQQTPGQGLQFLFEYFSETQRNKGNFPGRFSGRQFSNSRSEMNVSTLELGDSALYLCASSMGMGNTEAFFGQGTRLTVV.

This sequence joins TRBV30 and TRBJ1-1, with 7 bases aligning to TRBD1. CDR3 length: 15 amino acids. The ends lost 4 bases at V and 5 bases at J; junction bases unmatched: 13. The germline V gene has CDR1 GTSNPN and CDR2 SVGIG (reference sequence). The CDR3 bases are TGTGCCTGGAACCTAGCGGACAGGAGCATTACTGAAGCTTTCTTT. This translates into CAWNLADRSITEAFF.

The CDR3 here is CASSDGGLISGNTIYF. The CDR3 nucleotides read TGCGCCAGCAGTGATGGGGGGCTGATATCTGGAAACACCATATATTTT. The rearrangement links TRBV10-2 to TRBJ1-3, with a possible D match to TRBD1 (6 bases). This CDR3 region has 16 residues. The V and J ends lost 3 bases and 1 base respectively, with 13 bases between them. Germline CDR1 is WSHSY and CDR2 is SAAADI.

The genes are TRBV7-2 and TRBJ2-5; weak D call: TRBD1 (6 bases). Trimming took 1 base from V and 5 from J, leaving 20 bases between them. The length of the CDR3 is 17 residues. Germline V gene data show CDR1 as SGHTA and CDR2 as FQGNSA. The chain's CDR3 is CASSLVFGVQGRETQYF. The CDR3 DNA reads TGTGCCAGCAGCTTAGTTTTTGGGGTACAGGGCCGGGAGACCCAGTACTTC.

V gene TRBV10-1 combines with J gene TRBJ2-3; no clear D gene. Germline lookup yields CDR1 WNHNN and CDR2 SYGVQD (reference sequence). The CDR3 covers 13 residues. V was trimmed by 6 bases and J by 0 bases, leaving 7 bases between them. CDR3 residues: CASSLLSTDTQYF. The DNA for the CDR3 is TGCGCCAGCAGCCTGCTTAGCACAGATACGCAGTATTTT.

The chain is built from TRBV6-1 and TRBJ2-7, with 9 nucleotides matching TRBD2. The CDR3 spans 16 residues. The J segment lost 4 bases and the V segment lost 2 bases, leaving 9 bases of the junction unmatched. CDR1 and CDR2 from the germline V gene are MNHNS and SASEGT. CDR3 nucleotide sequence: TGTGCCAGCAGTGAACGGGGGAATAGCGGGAGATACGAGCAGTACTTC. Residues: CASSERGNSGRYEQYF.

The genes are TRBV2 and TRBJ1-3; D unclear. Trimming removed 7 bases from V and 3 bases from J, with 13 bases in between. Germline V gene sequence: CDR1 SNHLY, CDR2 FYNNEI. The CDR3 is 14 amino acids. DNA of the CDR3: TGTGCCAGCAAACAACCGGTGTATGGAAACACCATATATTTT. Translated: CASKQPVYGNTIYF.

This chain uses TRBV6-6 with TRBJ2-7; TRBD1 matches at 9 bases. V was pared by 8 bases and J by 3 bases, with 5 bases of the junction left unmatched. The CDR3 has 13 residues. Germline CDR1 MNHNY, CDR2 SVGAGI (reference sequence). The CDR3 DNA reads TGTGCCAGCGATGGGACAGGGCGCTACGAGCAGTACTTC. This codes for CASDGTGRYEQYF.

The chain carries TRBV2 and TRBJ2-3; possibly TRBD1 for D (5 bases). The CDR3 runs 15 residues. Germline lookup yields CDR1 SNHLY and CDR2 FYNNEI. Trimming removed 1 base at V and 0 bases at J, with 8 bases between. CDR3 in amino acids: CASSEGGPSTDTQYF. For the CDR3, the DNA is TGTGCCAGCAGTGAAGGGGGCCCTAGCACAGATACGCAGTATTTT.

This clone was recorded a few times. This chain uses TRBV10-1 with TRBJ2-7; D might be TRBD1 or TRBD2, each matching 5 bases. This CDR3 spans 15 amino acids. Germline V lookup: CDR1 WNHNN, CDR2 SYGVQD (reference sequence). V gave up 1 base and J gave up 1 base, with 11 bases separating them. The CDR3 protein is CASSEFGGSSYEQYF. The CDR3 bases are TGCGCCAGCAGTGAGTTTGGGGGTTCTTCCTACGAGCAGTACTTC.

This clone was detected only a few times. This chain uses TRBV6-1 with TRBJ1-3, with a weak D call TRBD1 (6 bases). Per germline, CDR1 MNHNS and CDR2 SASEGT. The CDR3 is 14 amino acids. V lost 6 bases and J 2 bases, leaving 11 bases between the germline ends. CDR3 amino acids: CASSAQGTGNTIYF. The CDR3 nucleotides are TGTGCCAGCAGCGCCCAGGGGACTGGAAACACCATATATTTT.